This T cell receptor (beta chain) was found in a study of vaccination and CD4 T cells after COVID-19. Whole-study context: Each control was exposed to a CEFX pool, an HIV-1 Nef pool, or no peptide at all.

Sequencing of cultured CD4+ T cell DNA used the Oncomine TCR Beta short-read assay. Using its own MiXCR run on the PCR reads, TCRdb lists one record per CDR3 protein. The sample records a few thousand distinct CDR3 sequences, around 14% being singletons. This clonotype was seen a few times. Its antigen is undetermined. Treatment indicated: roughly 10-day PBMC culture with coronavirus spike peptide pools or control peptides (ViraFEST assay). J was trimmed by 1 base and V by 4 bases; bases with no gene match: 3. Germline V CDR1 and CDR2: SGHNT, YYREEE (reference sequence). This CDR3 region has 15 residues.

This rearrangement joins TRBV5-4 to TRBJ2-2; 8 nucleotides line up with TRBD1. The source material was CD4+ T cells from blood, cultured in vitro. This receptor was identified in a human donor who had recovered from COVID-19. DNA of the CDR3: TGTGCCAGCAGCCCGGGACAGGTGAACACCGGGGAGCTGTTTTTT. It is translated as CASSPGQVNTGELFF.